This is a list of T cell receptor beta chains from one sample in a study of blood T cell repertoires in COVID-19. This table comes from immunoSEQ multiplex PCR, and its TCRdb copy is limited to in-frame clones, with some not included. In the table there are 80,000 to 90,000 clones, approximately 80% of which are singletons. The sequencing sample was made of peripheral blood. Receptors originate from a woman in her sixties or seventies with acute or convalescent COVID-19. CDR3s include the opening cysteine and the closing phenylalanine or tryptophan.

j_call | v_call | cdr3_aa
TRBJ2-2 | TRBV19 | CASRSGTGSTGELFF
TRBJ1-6 | TRBV28 | CASRAGTGVTYNSPLHF
TRBJ2-3 | TRBV5-4 | CASSPDRGTDTQYF
TRBJ1-3 | TRBV7-8 | CASSLMGSSDTIYF
TRBJ2-5 | TRBV2 | CASSEAPVLQTQYF
TRBJ2-5 | TRBV19 | CASSLPSGETQYF
TRBJ2-2 | TRBV7-7 | CASSLALGGSTGELFF
TRBJ2-6 | TRBV2 | CASSDEAGANVLTF
TRBJ1-2 | TRBV29-1 | CSVTGYDGYTF
TRBJ2-7 | TRBV7-9 | CASSRPGTSSSYEQYF
TRBJ1-5 | TRBV5-5 | CASSLGGSNQPQHF
TRBJ1-1 | TRBV9 | CASSALGQATEAFF
TRBJ1-2 | TRBV7-9 | CASSFLPNYGYTF
TRBJ1-5 | TRBV1 | CTSSQDQGVSNQPQHF
TRBJ1-2 | TRBV3-1/TRBV3-2 | CASSQQTGPNYGYTF
TRBJ2-7 | TRBV10-1 | CASSESGGLDEQYF
TRBJ1-5 | TRBV5-6 | CASSSRRVMQPQHF
TRBJ2-3 | TRBV2 | CASSPNAYTDTQYF
TRBJ1-1 | TRBV10-3 | CAISRGGAMNTEAFF
TRBJ1-3 | TRBV6-5 | CASSYSGSSGNTIYF
TRBJ1-6 | TRBV7-2 | CASSLAPGQGSPLHF
TRBJ2-3 | TRBV12-5 | CASGLSQGALNTQYF
TRBJ1-1 | TRBV7-8 | CASSQMGQMNTEAFF
TRBJ1-1 | TRBV5-1 | CASSLSIMSNTEAFF
TRBJ2-2 | TRBV5-1 | CASSYLGTSGYTGELFF
TRBJ1-1 | TRBV3-1/TRBV3-2 | CASSQVHRDTEAFF
TRBJ1-6 | TRBV28 | CASTLSSYNSPLHF
TRBJ1-5 | TRBV5-6 | CASSLGTGGGPQHF
TRBJ1-4 | TRBV5-1 | CASSLGDTNEKLFF
TRBJ1-5 | TRBV2 | CASSGTADYQPQHF
TRBJ2-1 | TRBV9 | CASSLDRGISSYNEQFF
TRBJ2-5 | TRBV28 | CASSLQETQYF
TRBJ2-5 | TRBV5-1 | CASSLGQTTQETQYF
TRBJ2-1 | TRBV2 | CASGGDRENEQFF
TRBJ1-3 | TRBV7-8 | CASSFPAGHAGNTIYF
TRBJ1-6 | TRBV28 | CASNKLHSPLHF
TRBJ1-2 | TRBV30 | CAWSDRQGGGGYGYTF
TRBJ1-1 | TRBV11-2 | CASSAPGSLNTEAFF
TRBJ2-7 | TRBV5-1 | CASSLTGGEQYF
TRBJ1-6 | TRBV5-5 | CASSQRDGTGLDSPLHF
TRBJ1-4 | TRBV11-2 | CASSLDRGNEKLFF
TRBJ2-2 | TRBV2 | CASSGTGSNTGELFF
TRBJ2-1 | TRBV5-4 | CASSVDSGEQFF
TRBJ2-1 | TRBV5-1 | CASSPGLVAYNEQFF
TRBJ1-5 | TRBV2 | CASSDGTGGQPQHF
TRBJ1-4 | TRBV4-2 | CASSQEYILEKLFF
TRBJ1-1 | TRBV18 | CASSSWGPGLGLNTEAFF
TRBJ1-6 | TRBV30 | CAWSRQADSPLHF
TRBJ1-2 | TRBV7-3 | CASSLIGGQGDGYTF
TRBJ2-7 | TRBV7-9 | CASSSGQLGTYEQYF
TRBJ1-1 | TRBV12-3/TRBV12-4 | CASSFQGNTEAFF
TRBJ1-1 | TRBV29-1 | CSVDVNTEAFF
TRBJ2-1 | TRBV28 | CASTRGTSGSSYNEQFF
TRBJ1-2 | TRBV15 | CATSRDRGYGYTF
TRBJ2-5 | TRBV30 | CAWSGQYQETQYF